These 30 T cell receptor beta chains were all obtained from the same sample, sequenced in a study of glioma-infiltrating T cells. TCR alpha and beta CDR3 regions were amplified from RNA using iRepertoire nested multiplex PCR. MiXCR, applied by TCRdb to the multiplex PCR reads, yields one record per CDR3 protein. The table shows 45,000 or so distinct CDR3 sequences, with 20% to 25% occurring only once. The sample comprised glioma tissue, nonneoplastic brain tissue, or PBMCs (not recorded which). The receptor source for this set is a human donor with low-grade glioma or glioblastoma, undergoing nonglioma brain surgery, or in good health (not recorded which).

As for this clonotype: A much larger clone differs from this one at a single base, so this may be a read error. The chain uses TRBV19 and TRBJ2-1, with D possibly being TRBD1 (6 bases). CDR1 is LNHDA, CDR2 SQIVND, per germline (reference sequence). The CDR3 contains 15 residues. Written as DNA, the CDR3 is TGTGCCAGTAGTAGACAGGCGCGGTCCTACAATGAGCGGTTCTTC. Amino acid sequence: CASSRQARSYNERFF.

On this clonotype itself: A much larger clone is a single base away; this may be a read error. This chain uses TRBV11-2 with TRBJ2-3; 8 bases line up with TRBD1. This CDR3 has 15 residues. Germline lookup yields CDR1 SGHAT and CDR2 FQNNGV. In DNA form, the CDR3 reads TGTGCCAGCAGCTCCTTGGACAGGGCAGGAGATACGCAGTGTTTT. This sequence encodes CASSSLDRAGDTQCF.

This clonotype was found many times. The gene calls are TRBV20-1 and TRBJ1-6, with a possible D match to TRBD1 (5 bases). Germline V gene lookup returns CDR1 DFQATT and CDR2 SNEGSKA (reference sequence). The CDR3 is made up of 15 amino acids. V lost 3 bases, J lost 4 bases, and 13 bases lay in between. CDR3 region: CSARLGGRYNSPLHF. The DNA for the CDR3 is TGCAGTGCTAGGCTCGGGGGACGATATAATTCACCCCTCCACTTT.

As for this clonotype: A read error may explain this, as a much larger clone is one base away. This rearrangement joins TRBV9 to TRBJ1-3; tentative D call: TRBD1 (5 bases). The CDR3 runs to 13 residues. Germline V gene lookup returns CDR1 SGDLS and CDR2 YYNGEE. Trimming left V 4 bases short and J 7 bases short, with 12 bases between. The CDR3 is CASSMDKENTIYF. In DNA form, the CDR3 reads TGTGCCAGCAGCATGGACAAAGAGAACACCATATATTTT. The variable domain in full, completed from reference TRBV9 and TRBJ1-3, reads DSGVTQTPKHLITATGQRVTLRCSPRSGDLSVYWYQQSLDQGLQFLIQYYNGEERAKGNILERFSAQQFPDLHSELNLSSLELGDSALYFCASSMDKENTIYFGEGSWLTVV.

J is TRBJ2-7 and V is TRBV20-1; D may be TRBD2 (5 bases). V was clipped by 1 base and J by 2 bases, with 12 bases between them. Germline lookup yields CDR1 DFQATT and CDR2 SNEGSKA (reference sequence). The CDR3 runs to 14 residues. CDR3 nucleotide sequence: TGCAGTGCTAGAGGGCTAGCAAAGGCCTACGAGCAGTACTTC. Its protein product is CSARGLAKAYEQYF.

The CDR3 bases are TGTGCCAGTGGTACCCTCGGGACAGATCGCTACGAGCAGTACTTC. Residues: CASGTLGTDRYEQYF. The chain combines TRBV19 with TRBJ2-7, with 7 bases identical to TRBD1. Germline trimming cut 8 bases from V and 3 bases from J; bases unmatched to any gene: 13. Germline assignment: CDR1 LNHDA and CDR2 SQIVND (reference sequence). This CDR3 spans 15 amino acids.

This clonotype was detected ten times or more. CDR3 amino acids: CASSLSGGAGLETQYF. The CDR3 coding sequence is TGTGCCAGCAGCTTATCGGGTGGGGCAGGGTTGGAGACCCAGTACTTC. The rearrangement links TRBV7-2 to TRBJ2-5; possible D gene TRBD1, 5 bases. Germline V gene lookup returns CDR1 SGHTA and CDR2 FQGNSA. V was cut by 2 bases and J by 5 bases, with 18 bases left in between. The CDR3 totals 16 residues.

This clonotype has just a few counts. V is TRBV5-6 and J is TRBJ2-3; weak D call: TRBD1 (5 bases). The V gene lost 0 bases and the J gene lost 4 bases, with 18 bases spanning the gap. CDR3 length: 17 residues. Looked up from germline, CDR1 is SGHDT and CDR2 is YYEEEE. CDR3 in amino acids: CASSLEVSRAAPDTQYF. The CDR3 DNA sequence: TGTGCCAGCAGCTTGGAAGTCAGCAGGGCAGCCCCAGATACGCAGTATTTT.

This clonotype appeared many times. V gene TRBV4-1 combines with J gene TRBJ2-3; D may be TRBD1 (5 bases). V lost 1 base to trimming and J lost 2 bases, with 16 bases between them. Germline V gene lookup returns CDR1 MGHRA and CDR2 YSYEKL. The CDR3 spans 17 residues. The CDR3 DNA is TGCGCCAGCAGCCAAGGTAACAGTAGACAGACCACAGATACGCAGTATTTT. It encodes CASSQGNSRQTTDTQYF.

There are a few counts of this clonotype. V gene TRBV12-3 or TRBV12-4 combines with J gene TRBJ2-3; D not certain. The germline V and J ends were trimmed by 4 bases and 5 bases, with 10 bases remaining between them. The length of the CDR3 is 13 residues. The CDR3 sequence: CASSSTMKDTQYF. DNA for the CDR3: TGTGCCAGCAGTTCCACCATGAAAGATACGCAGTATTTT.

This clonotype occurred many times. This chain links TRBV28 with TRBJ2-7; D remains unclear. The CDR3 totals 13 residues. Germline V gives CDR1 MDHEN, CDR2 SYDVKM. Trimming pared 3 bases from V and 3 bases from J, leaving 9 bases between. The CDR3 loop is CASSFAGDYEQYV. In DNA form, the CDR3 reads TGTGCCAGCAGTTTTGCAGGAGACTACGAGCAGTACGTC.

About this clonotype itself: This may come from a read error, since a much larger clone is one base off. The V and J genes are TRBV2 and TRBJ1-1; TRBD1 agrees at 9 bases. This CDR3 has 16 amino acids. Germline V gene data show CDR1 as SNHLY and CDR2 as FYNNEI. The CDR3 DNA sequence: TGTGCCAGCACTATCCACGCCGGGACAGGGAACACTGAAGCTTCCTTT. Protein product: CASTIHAGTGNTEASF.

This clonotype was seen at least ten times. The gene calls are TRBV6-6 and TRBJ1-1, with 8 bases identical to TRBD1. Germline V gene sequence: CDR1 MNHNY, CDR2 SVGAGI (reference sequence). V gave up 2 bases and J gave up 3 bases; unmatched junction bases: 8. CDR3 size: 16 residues. The CDR3 is CASSYTYQGADTEAFF. The CDR3 DNA reads TGTGCCAGCAGTTACACTTACCAGGGGGCCGACACTGAAGCTTTCTTT.

As concerns this clonotype: A read error may explain this, as a much larger clone is one base away. The chain carries TRBV18 and TRBJ1-3, with D perhaps TRBD1 (5 bases). Germline V lookup: CDR1 KGHSH, CDR2 LQKENI. This CDR3 spans 16 amino acids. This chain's CDR3 is CTSSPPAGHSGNTIYF. CDR3 nucleotide sequence: TGTACCAGCTCACCACCGGCCGGACACTCTGGAAACACCATATATTTT.

By frequency in the sample, this clonotype is medium-sized. The genes are TRBV6-1 and TRBJ1-1, with 10 bases matching TRBD1. V was clipped by 5 bases and J by 5 bases; unmatched bases: 5. The CDR3 loop spans 14 amino acids. From germline, CDR1 is MNHNS and CDR2 SASEGT. This CDR3 is CASSQDRGLTEAFF. The CDR3 bases are TGTGCCAGCAGTCAAGACAGGGGGCTGACTGAAGCTTTCTTT.

This clonotype was seen at least ten times. The rearrangement joins TRBV19 to TRBJ1-5, with TRBD1 matching 9 bases. CDR1 is LNHDA and CDR2 is SQIVND in the germline V gene (reference sequence). CDR3 size: 15 residues. The V segment lost 8 bases and the J segment 6 bases; nucleotides outside the gene matches: 11. CDR3 DNA sequence: TGTGCCAGTGGCCTTCGGGACAGGGCGGTTCAGCCCCAGCATTTT. Its translation is CASGLRDRAVQPQHF.

This clonotype was seen many times. This chain links TRBV20-1 with TRBJ2-7, with TRBD2 matching 9 bases. The germline V gene has CDR1 DFQATT and CDR2 SNEGSKA (reference sequence). The CDR3 is 15 residues long. The trim removed 0 bases at V and 2 bases at J, leaving 5 bases unmatched. The CDR3 nucleotides are TGCAGTGCTAGAGAGGGTAGCGGGAGAGCCTACGAGCAGTACTTC. The encoded protein is CSAREGSGRAYEQYF.

This clonotype showed up just a few times. The chain joins TRBV19 to TRBJ2-7, with D maybe TRBD2 (5 bases). The CDR3 consists of 17 residues. Germline CDR1 is LNHDA and CDR2 is SQIVND (reference sequence). V lost 5 bases to trimming and J lost 3 bases, with 23 bases between them. This CDR3 is CASSPEPPDYRDYEQYF. CDR3 DNA: TGTGCCAGTAGTCCAGAACCCCCAGACTACCGGGACTACGAGCAGTACTTC.

This clonotype was counted a few times. The rearrangement uses TRBV4-1 and TRBJ2-2; the match to TRBD1 covers 9 bases. CDR3 length equals 16 residues. V was clipped by 1 base and J by 3 bases; unmatched bases: 3. Looked up from germline, CDR1 is MGHRA and CDR2 is YSYEKL. This CDR3 is CASSQVWTGDTGELFF. The CDR3 coding sequence is TGCGCCAGCAGCCAAGTCTGGACAGGGGACACCGGGGAGCTGTTTTTT.

This clonotype was seen at least ten times. The chain joins TRBV11-2 to TRBJ2-3, with D possibly called TRBD1 or TRBD2 (6 bases each). Germline V gives CDR1 SGHAT, CDR2 FQNNGV. V lost 5 bases and J lost 4, with 22 bases in between. The CDR3 length is 17 residues. CDR3 amino acids: CASSPFKGGIIADTQYF. The CDR3 coding sequence is TGTGCCAGCAGCCCGTTTAAGGGGGGTATAATTGCAGATACGCAGTATTTT.

This clonotype was seen repeatedly, ten times or more. This rearrangement joins TRBV7-9 to TRBJ1-5, with D uncertain. The V and J ends lost 6 bases and 6 bases respectively, with 12 bases between them. Germline CDR1 SEHNR, CDR2 FQNEAQ (reference sequence). The CDR3 loop spans 13 amino acids. The CDR3 DNA sequence: TGTGCCAGCAGTTCAGCGGCTAGTCAGCCCCAGCATTTT. This translates into CASSSAASQPQHF.

Many counts were recorded for this clonotype. The rearrangement joins TRBV20-1 to TRBJ2-1; 12 bases fit TRBD2. Trimming at V came to 6 bases and at J to 1 base, leaving 7 bases not matched to a gene. Germline V gene sequence: CDR1 DFQATT, CDR2 SNEGSKA (reference sequence). The CDR3 consists of 16 residues. CDR3 amino acids: CSASLAGGGSYNEQFF. The DNA of the CDR3 is TGCAGTGCCTCACTAGCGGGGGGAGGGTCCTACAATGAGCAGTTCTTC.

This clonotype was detected many times. V is TRBV7-6 and J is TRBJ2-7; TRBD1 aligns across 7 bases. Germline lookup yields CDR1 SGHVS and CDR2 FNYEAQ. The CDR3 sequence is 15 residues long. Trimming took 5 bases from V and 1 from J; bases not matched to a gene: 8. The chain's CDR3 is CASSAEDRTSYEQYF. CDR3 coding DNA: TGTGCCAGCAGCGCTGAGGACAGGACTTCCTACGAGCAGTACTTC.

CDR3 region: CSVGDSGNTIYF. The CDR3 nucleotides read TGCAGCGTTGGAGATTCTGGAAACACCATATATTTT. The gene calls are TRBV29-1 and TRBJ1-3; unclear D gene. Trimming stripped 4 bases from V and 1 base from J, with 5 bases between. The CDR3 consists of 12 residues. In germline, CDR1 is SQVTM, CDR2 ANQGSEA.

The rearrangement uses TRBV20-1 and TRBJ2-3; no firm D call. CDR1 DFQATT and CDR2 SNEGSKA come from the germline V gene (reference sequence). The CDR3 is 13 amino acids. The germline V and J ends were trimmed by 7 bases and 5 bases, with 16 bases remaining between them. The CDR3 region has the DNA TGCAGTGGAATAGCAAGAGCCGAAGATACGCAGTATTTT. It is translated as CSGIARAEDTQYF.

The rearrangement links TRBV12-5 to TRBJ2-1, with TRBD2 matching over 11 bases. The ends lost 4 bases at V and 9 bases at J; junction bases unmatched: 11. From germline, CDR1 is LGHNT and CDR2 FRNRAP. CDR3 size: 16 residues. The chain's CDR3 is CASGSHSGGAGTEQFF. The CDR3 nucleotides read TGTGCTAGTGGTTCCCATAGCGGGGGGGCCGGTACTGAGCAGTTCTTC. The full variable domain, its missing parts supplied by reference TRBV12-5 and TRBJ2-1, is DARVTQTPRHKVTEMGQEVTMRCQPILGHNTVFWYRQTMMQGLELLAYFRNRAPLDDSGMPKDRFSAEMPDATLATLKIQPSEPRDSAVYFCASGSHSGGAGTEQFFGPGTRLTVL.

This clonotype occurred many times. V and J are TRBV6-1 and TRBJ1-5; D call uncertain. Trimming cost V 7 bases and J 7 bases, with 11 bases left between them. Germline CDR1 is MNHNS and CDR2 is SASEGT. The CDR3 is 12 residues long. The CDR3 protein is CASTNLNQPQHF. The CDR3 bases are TGTGCCAGCACAAACCTAAACCAGCCCCAGCATTTT.

The chain employs TRBV11-2 and TRBJ2-2, with TRBD2 matching over 9 bases. V shed 8 bases and J 5 bases; nucleotides not matched to a gene: 15. Germline CDR1 SGHAT, CDR2 FQNNGV. The CDR3 is 17 amino acids. Here the CDR3 DNA reads TGTGCCAGCGCTCAACGCAGCGGGGGGAGTCCAACCGGGGAGCTGTTTTTT. It specifies CASAQRSGGSPTGELFF.

This clonotype showed up many times. This chain uses TRBV28 with TRBJ1-5; no definite D call. Germline assignment: CDR1 MDHEN and CDR2 SYDVKM. V lost 2 bases to trimming and J lost 0 bases, with 11 bases between them. This CDR3 has 16 amino acids. CDR3 sequence: CASSLGHGYSNQPQHF. Written as DNA, the CDR3 is TGTGCCAGCAGTTTAGGGCATGGATATAGCAATCAGCCCCAGCATTTT.

About this clonotype: A much bigger clone sits one base away, suggesting this may be a read error. The V and J genes are TRBV5-1 and TRBJ2-1; no clear D. Germline-derived CDR1 and CDR2 are SGHRS and YFSETQ. This CDR3 spans 13 amino acids. The CDR3 sequence: CDSSLAKVAGQFF. The CDR3 region has the DNA TGCGACAGCAGCTTGGCCAAGGTAGCTGGACAGTTCTTC. The variable domain in full, completed from reference TRBV5-1 and TRBJ2-1, reads KAGVTQTPRYLIKTRGQQVTLSCSPISGHRSVSWYQQTPGQGLQFLFEYFSETQRNKGNFPGRFSGRQFSNSRSEMNVSTLELGDSALYLCDSSLAKVAGQFFGPGTRLTVL.